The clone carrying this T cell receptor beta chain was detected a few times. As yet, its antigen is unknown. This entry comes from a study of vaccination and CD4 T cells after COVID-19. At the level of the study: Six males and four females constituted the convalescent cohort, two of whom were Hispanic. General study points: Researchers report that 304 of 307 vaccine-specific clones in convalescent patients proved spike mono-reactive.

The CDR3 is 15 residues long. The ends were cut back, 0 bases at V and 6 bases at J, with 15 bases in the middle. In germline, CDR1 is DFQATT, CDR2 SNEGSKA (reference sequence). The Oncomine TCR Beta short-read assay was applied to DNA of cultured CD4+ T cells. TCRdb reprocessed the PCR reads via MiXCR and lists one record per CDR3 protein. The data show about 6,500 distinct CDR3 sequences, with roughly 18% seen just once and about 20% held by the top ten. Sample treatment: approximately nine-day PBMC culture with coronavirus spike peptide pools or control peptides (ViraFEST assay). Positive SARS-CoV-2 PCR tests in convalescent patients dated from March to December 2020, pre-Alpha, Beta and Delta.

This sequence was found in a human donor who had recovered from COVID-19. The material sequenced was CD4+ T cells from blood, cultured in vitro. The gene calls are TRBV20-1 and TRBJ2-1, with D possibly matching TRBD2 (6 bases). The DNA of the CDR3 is TGCAGTGCTAGAGATCGGGGGACTGGGCTCAATGAGCAGTTCTTC. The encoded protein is CSARDRGTGLNEQFF.